These T cell receptor beta chains were read from a single sample in a study of identical twins. Via MiXCR, TCRdb re-called the 5' RACE reads, giving one row per CDR3 protein. Of about 520,000 distinct CDR3 sequences in the sample, approximately 22% are singletons; the top ten hold around 0.9%. The sample was also reused in another study, on T cells expressing NK-cell markers.

The sample consisted of CD4+ T cells sorted from blood. The receptors derive from a woman under 30 in good health. Each CDR3 is given with its conserved first and last residue. D genes are given only for firm matches. For some rows the clone size is stated as once, few or many, or as a class when expanded; others skip it.

>few|TRBJ1-3|NA|TRBV20-1
TGCAGTGCTAGAGATCGGCACTCTGGAAACACCATATATTTT
CSARDRHSGNTIYF
>NA|TRBJ1-1|NA|TRBV7-3
TGTGCCAGCAGCTTATATCGGGGGGCGCTGGCTGAAGCTTTCTTT
CASSLYRGALAEAFF
>NA|TRBJ2-2|NA|TRBV6-5
TGTGCCAGCAGTTACCTCCGGCAGGGGGGGACCGGGGAGCTGTTTTTT
CASSYLRQGGTGELFF
>NA|TRBJ2-3|TRBD2|TRBV11-3
TGTGCCAGCAGCTTACGACGTAGCGGGCCATACACAGATACGCAGTATTTT
CASSLRRSGPYTDTQYF
>NA|TRBJ2-1|TRBD2|TRBV9
TGTGCCAGCAGCGCCCTCTCTAGCGGGGGTTACAATGAGCAGTTCTTC
CASSALSSGGYNEQFF
>NA|TRBJ2-2|TRBD2|TRBV6-2/TRBV6-3
TGTGCCAGCAGCCTACTAGCGGGTTCCACCGGGGAGCTGTTTTTT
CASSLLAGSTGELFF
>NA|TRBJ2-1|TRBD2|TRBV20-1
TGCAGTGCTAGAGATCCGGCGGGAGGGCCTTATAATGAGCAGTTCTTC
CSARDPAGGPYNEQFF
>NA|TRBJ2-5|NA|TRBV20-1
TGCAGTGCTAGTTTGCCCGCGGGCCAGTACTTC
CSASLPAGQYF
>few|TRBJ2-7|NA|TRBV20-1
TGCAGTGCTGAGGGCCGCCGAGGCTACGAGCAGTACTTC
CSAEGRRGYEQYF
>NA|TRBJ2-3|TRBD2|TRBV7-8
TGTGCCAGCAGCTTCGTAGCGGGAGGGGTCGCAGATACGCAGTATTTT
CASSFVAGGVADTQYF
>NA|TRBJ1-2|NA|TRBV12-5
TGTGCTAGTGGTTTGACCCCGGGCTTGGGGTTGGGCTATGGCTACACCTTC
CASGLTPGLGLGYGYTF
>once|TRBJ2-7|NA|TRBV5-1
TGCGCCAGCGGTCCGGGACACGGGAACTACGAGCAGTACTTC
CASGPGHGNYEQYF
>many|TRBJ2-3|NA|TRBV20-1
TGCAGTGTTAGTCATGGCGGGCTCACAGATACGCAGTATTTT
CSVSHGGLTDTQYF
>few|TRBJ2-7|NA|TRBV6-1
TGTGCCAGCAGCAGTACGAGGTTTCAGGGGCTGGGCGAGCAGTACTTC
CASSSTRFQGLGEQYF
>NA|TRBJ2-3|NA|TRBV29-1
TGCAGCGGTGAAGTAGGGGCCCGGGATACGCAGTATTTT
CSGEVGARDTQYF
>few|TRBJ2-2|TRBD1|TRBV5-1
TGCGCCAGCAGCCTCTCAGGACAGGGTAACACCGGGGAGCTGTTTTTT
CASSLSGQGNTGELFF
>many|TRBJ2-1|TRBD2|TRBV4-3
TGCGCCAGCAGCCAGAAGGGACTAGCCTCCTACAATGAGCAGTTCTTC
CASSQKGLASYNEQFF